This TCR beta chain was recorded in a study of T cell clonotyping in hematopoietic cell transplantation. The germline CDR1 and CDR2 sequences are SGHTA and FQGNSA. V lost 5 bases, J lost 2 bases, and 6 bases lay in between. CDR3 length: 12 amino acids. Study outcomes and limitations: Recipient TCR diversity dropped after transplant; expanded clonotypes rose from day 30 to 180. Higher Inverse Simpson Index values in graft donor and pretransplant recipient predicted broader posttransplant TCR diversity.

This clone came up once. Its specificity is not known. Samples: about 28 days before transplant, then days 30, 100 and 180 after. Sequenced by immunoSEQ multiplex PCR; TCRdb stores in-frame clones only, minus some. The sample holds 9,000 to 13,000 clones, 89% seen once. The chain couples TRBV7-2 to TRBJ2-5; no definite D call. This TCR came from a female patient over 55 who had an allogeneic stem cell transplant from an unrelated donor, so the T cells may come from the graft donor. Some clones in this sample may be carry-over from other donors' samples. Here the sequenced sample was PBMCs, taken 100 days after allogeneic stem cell transplant. The CDR3 loop reads CASSPTQETQYF. The CDR3 DNA follows: TGTGCCAGCAGCCCGACACAAGAGACCCAGTACTTC.